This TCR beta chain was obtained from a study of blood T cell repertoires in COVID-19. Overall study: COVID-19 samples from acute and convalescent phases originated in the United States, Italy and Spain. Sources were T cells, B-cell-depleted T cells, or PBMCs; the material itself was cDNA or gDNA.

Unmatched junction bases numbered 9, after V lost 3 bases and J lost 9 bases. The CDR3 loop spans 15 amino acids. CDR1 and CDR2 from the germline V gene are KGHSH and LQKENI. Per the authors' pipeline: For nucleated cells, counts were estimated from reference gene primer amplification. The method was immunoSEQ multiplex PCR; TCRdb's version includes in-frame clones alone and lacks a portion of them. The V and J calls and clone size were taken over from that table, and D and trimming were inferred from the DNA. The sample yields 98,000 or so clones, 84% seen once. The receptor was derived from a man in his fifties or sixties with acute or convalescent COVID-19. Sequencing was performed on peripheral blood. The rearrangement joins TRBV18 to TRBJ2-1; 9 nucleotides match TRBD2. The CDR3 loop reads CASSPREGLLSEQFF. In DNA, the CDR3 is TGTGCCAGCTCACCGCGGGAGGGCCTTTTAAGTGAGCAGTTCTTC. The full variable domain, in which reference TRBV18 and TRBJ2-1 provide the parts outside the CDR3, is NAGVMQNPRHLVRRRGQEARLRCSPMKGHSHVYWYRQLPEEGLKFMVYLQKENIIDESGMPKERFSAEFPKEGPSILRIQQVVRGDSAAYFCASSPREGLLSEQFFGPGTRLTVL.